These 32 T cell receptor beta chains were sequenced from one sample in a study of blood T cell repertoires in COVID-19. Sequencing was performed with immunoSEQ multiplex PCR; in TCRdb, only in-frame clones are kept and a portion is missing. The top ten clones hold about 6% of a sample with a few hundred thousand clones, around nine tenths of them seen once. Sequenced sample: peripheral blood. The receptors originated from a man aged 55 to 70 who had recovered from COVID-19.

The chain couples TRBV27 to TRBJ2-7, with TRBD2 as a possible D gene (5 bases). Germline-derived CDR1 and CDR2 are MNHEY and SMNVEV (reference sequence). The CDR3 runs to 14 residues. Trimming shortened V by 7 bases and J by 2 bases, and 15 bases separated the two germline ends. The CDR3 here is CASKIRTGAYEQYF. CDR3 nucleotides: TGTGCCAGCAAGATTAGGACTGGAGCCTACGAGCAGTACTTC.

The genes are TRBV13 and TRBJ1-4, with D unresolved. CDR1 is PRHDT, CDR2 FYEKMQ, per germline (reference sequence). V dropped 1 base and J dropped 7 bases, with 10 bases sitting between them. The CDR3 totals 14 residues. The CDR3 nucleotides read TGTGCCAGCAGCTTAGCTCAGGTTGTTGAAAAACTGTTTTTT. Amino acid sequence: CASSLAQVVEKLFF.

V is TRBV27 and J is TRBJ2-7; 7 bases align to TRBD1. The V and J ends lost 1 base and 0 bases, in that order; junction bases with no gene match: 3. From germline, CDR1 is MNHEY and CDR2 SMNVEV (reference sequence). There are 15 residues in the CDR3. CDR3 amino acids: CASSLYGTASYEQYF. The CDR3 bases are TGTGCCAGCAGTTTATATGGGACAGCCTCCTACGAGCAGTACTTC.

The chain uses TRBV30 and TRBJ1-1; D is uncertain. The CDR3 loop spans 12 amino acids. The germline V gene encodes CDR1 GTSNPN and CDR2 SVGIG (reference sequence). V was pared by 2 bases and J by 1 base, with 5 bases between. CDR3 sequence: CAWSFRNTEAFF. As DNA, the CDR3 is TGTGCCTGGAGTTTTAGGAACACTGAAGCTTTCTTT. The full variable domain, rest sourced from reference TRBV30 and TRBJ1-1, is SQTIHQWPATLVQPVGSPLSLECTVEGTSNPNLYWYRQAAGRGLQLLFYSVGIGQISSEVPQNLSASRPQDRQFILSSKKLLLSDSGFYLCAWSFRNTEAFFGQGTRLTVV.

This clone was found once. The V and J genes are TRBV6-6 and TRBJ1-1; 10 bases agree with TRBD1. Germline loops: CDR1 MNHNY, CDR2 SVGAGI (reference sequence). The CDR3 is made up of 15 amino acids. The trim removed 4 bases at V and 10 bases at J, leaving 12 bases unmatched. The CDR3 loop reads CASSSQGQGLRRAFF. DNA of the CDR3: TGTGCCAGCAGTTCCCAGGGACAGGGGCTTCGCCGAGCTTTCTTT.

CDR3 sequence reads: CASSLAGGPGGKLFF. In nucleotides, the CDR3 is TGTGCCAGCAGTTTAGCGGGAGGCCCTGGGGGAAAACTGTTTTTT. This chain connects TRBV28 to TRBJ1-4, with D possibly being TRBD1 (5 bases). CDR3 length equals 15 residues. Deletions cut 2 bases from V and 10 bases from J, with 17 bases between. The germline CDR1 and CDR2 sequences are MDHEN and SYDVKM. Supplemented by reference TRBV28 and TRBJ1-4, the full variable domain reads DVKVTQSSRYLVKRTGEKVFLECVQDMDHENMFWYRQDPGLGLRLIYFSYDVKMKEKGDIPEGYSVSREKKERFSLILESASTNQTSMYLCASSLAGGPGGKLFFGSGTQLSVL.

The J gene is TRBJ2-1, the V gene TRBV27; 7 bases align to TRBD2. CDR1 is MNHEY, CDR2 SMNVEV, per germline (reference sequence). This CDR3 region has 16 residues. Trimming removed 2 bases from V and 6 bases from J; junction bases left unmatched: 10. The CDR3 region has the DNA TGTGCCAGCAGTTTAATGGCGGGAGTTCCTCGCAATGAGCAGTTCTTC. It translates to CASSLMAGVPRNEQFF.

The genes are TRBV27 and TRBJ2-3, with D perhaps matching TRBD1 (6 bases). V was trimmed by 5 bases and J by 1 base, leaving 10 bases between them. Germline V CDR1 and CDR2: MNHEY, SMNVEV (reference sequence). This CDR3 spans 14 amino acids. The CDR3 sequence is CASSTYRGTDTQYF. Written as DNA, the CDR3 is TGTGCCAGCAGTACATACAGGGGCACAGATACGCAGTATTTT.

The chain uses TRBV11-2 and TRBJ2-7; TRBD2 aligns across 15 bases. The CDR3 is 18 amino acids. With V trimmed by 2 bases and J by 6 bases, 11 bases remained unmatched. Germline-derived CDR1 and CDR2 are SGHAT and FQNNGV. This CDR3 reads CASSLSDASGLAGGEQYF. CDR3 nucleotide sequence: TGTGCCAGCAGCTTATCTGATGCTTCGGGACTAGCGGGAGGCGAGCAGTACTTC.

This chain connects TRBV7-3 to TRBJ2-3, with D perhaps TRBD2 (6 bases). Deletions cut 1 base from V and 4 bases from J, with 12 bases between. This CDR3 has 15 residues. Germline-derived CDR1 and CDR2 are SGHTA and FQGTGA. This CDR3 is CASSLIAGSADTQYF. The CDR3 coding sequence is TGTGCCAGCAGCTTAATCGCGGGGAGCGCAGATACGCAGTATTTT.

The chain uses TRBV10-3 and TRBJ2-3; D is unclear. CDR3 length: 15 residues. Trimming removed 0 bases from V and 3 bases from J, with 10 bases in between. CDR1 and CDR2 (germline): ENHRY, SYGVKD. DNA of the CDR3: TGTGCCATCAGTGAGTCGAAACAGTTAACAGATACGCAGTATTTT. Encoded protein: CAISESKQLTDTQYF.

The J gene is TRBJ2-7, the V gene TRBV15; TRBD2 might be the D (5 bases). This CDR3 region has 15 residues. CDR1 and CDR2 from the germline V gene are LNHNV and YYDKDF (reference sequence). Between the trimmed V and J ends, which lost 0 bases and 2 bases, there was a span of 11 bases. CDR3 nucleotides: TGTGCCACCAGCAGAGATACGAGCGGTACCTACGAGCAGTACTTC. The encoded protein is CATSRDTSGTYEQYF.

The chain's CDR3 is CASSQGEGDSAFF. CDR3 DNA sequence: TGCGCCAGCAGCCAGGGAGAGGGGGATTCGGCTTTCTTT. The chain combines TRBV4-3 with TRBJ1-1; a possible D gene is TRBD1 (6 bases). CDR1 is LGHNA and CDR2 is YSLEER in the germline V gene. This CDR3 region has 13 residues. V gave up 3 bases and J gave up 11 bases, with 16 bases separating them.

The chain has TRBV6-5 and TRBJ2-1; D ambiguous. V shed 7 bases and J shed 0 bases, with 10 bases lying between them. The CDR3 is made up of 14 amino acids. Germline V CDR1 and CDR2: MNHEY, SVGAGI. The chain's CDR3 is CASTGWSSYNEQFF. As DNA, the CDR3 is TGTGCCAGCACCGGGTGGAGCTCCTACAATGAGCAGTTCTTC.

Only one count was recorded for this clone. The CDR3 protein is CAWRAVLNTEAFF. Written as DNA, the CDR3 is TGTGCCTGGAGGGCGGTTTTGAACACTGAAGCTTTCTTT. The chain couples TRBV30 to TRBJ1-1; D not resolved. V was trimmed by 3 bases and J by 0 bases, leaving 8 bases between them. The germline V gene encodes CDR1 GTSNPN and CDR2 SVGIG (reference sequence). This CDR3 comprises 13 residues.

This clone was recorded once. CDR3 nucleotides: TGCGCCAGCAGCTTGTGGCCACAGTTATACAATGAGCAGTTCTTC. Translation: CASSLWPQLYNEQFF. V and J are TRBV5-1 and TRBJ2-1; D remains ambiguous. V lost 1 base and J 4 bases, leaving 12 bases between the germline ends. The CDR3 runs to 15 residues. CDR1 is SGHRS, CDR2 YFSETQ, per germline.

The V and J genes are TRBV18 and TRBJ1-5; D remains unclear. This CDR3 region has 15 residues. In germline, CDR1 is KGHSH, CDR2 LQKENI. Trimming cost V 5 bases and J 1 base, with 12 bases left between them. For the CDR3, the DNA is TGTGCCAGCTCAGAACAGTTTCTCAGCAATCAGCCCCAGCATTTT. Translation: CASSEQFLSNQPQHF.

The sample holds a few counts of this clone. The V and J genes are TRBV10-1 and TRBJ1-3; TRBD1 is a possible D gene (5 bases). CDR1 and CDR2 (germline): WNHNN, SYGVQD (reference sequence). V shed 3 bases and J shed 0 bases, with 15 bases lying between them. The CDR3 extends over 17 amino acids. CDR3 loop: CASSDNTGSSSGNTIYF. In DNA, the CDR3 is TGCGCCAGCAGTGATAATACAGGATCTAGCTCTGGAAACACCATATATTTT.

The chain employs TRBV3-1 (or the pseudogene TRBV3-2) and TRBJ2-6; D is uncertain. CDR1 and CDR2 from the germline V gene are LGHDT and YNNKEL (reference sequence). V lost 4 bases and J lost 0, with 7 bases in between. The CDR3 consists of 15 residues. CDR3 region: CASSPRASGANVLTF. For the CDR3, the DNA is TGTGCCAGCAGCCCGCGTGCCTCTGGGGCCAACGTCCTGACTTTC.

The J gene is TRBJ2-2, the V gene TRBV11-2, with TRBD2 identical over 8 bases. V gave up 6 bases and J gave up 3 bases; unmatched junction bases: 12. From germline, CDR1 is SGHAT and CDR2 FQNNGV. The CDR3 length is 17 residues. CDR3 nucleotide sequence: TGTGCCAGCAGTCCAATCCGGACTAGCCAAGACACCGGGGAGCTGTTTTTT. This gives the protein CASSPIRTSQDTGELFF.

This sequence joins TRBV5-1 and TRBJ1-1; D gene unclear. Germline V gene sequence: CDR1 SGHRS, CDR2 YFSETQ. The CDR3 is made up of 13 amino acids. The V and J ends lost 0 bases and 5 bases respectively, with 8 bases between them. Written as DNA, the CDR3 is TGCGCCAGCAGCTTGGACAGTTGGACTGAAGCTTTCTTT. As protein: CASSLDSWTEAFF.

The J gene is TRBJ1-1, the V gene TRBV5-1, with D possibly being TRBD1 (5 bases). The germline V and J ends were trimmed by 1 base and 8 bases, with 12 bases remaining between them. Germline V gene lookup returns CDR1 SGHRS and CDR2 YFSETQ. CDR3 length equals 13 residues. CDR3 loop: CASSLSWGREAFF. For the CDR3, the DNA is TGCGCCAGCAGCTTGTCTTGGGGCAGGGAAGCTTTCTTT.

The rearrangement uses TRBV6-2 or TRBV6-3 and TRBJ2-7, with 9 bases that match TRBD2. V shed 6 bases, J shed 4 bases, and the junction held 4 bases outside the gene matches. CDR3 length equals 13 residues. Germline V lookup: CDR1 MNHEY, CDR2 SVGEGT. Here the CDR3 reads CASSGSGSYEQYF. In DNA form, the CDR3 reads TGTGCCAGCAGCGGTAGCGGGAGTTACGAGCAGTACTTC.

V usage is TRBV5-1 and J usage is TRBJ2-3; 11 nucleotides match TRBD2. Germline lookup yields CDR1 SGHRS and CDR2 YFSETQ. The ends lost 2 bases at V and 4 bases at J; junction bases unmatched: 3. This CDR3 is built from 15 residues. CDR3 coding DNA: TGCGCCAGCAGCTTTCTAGCGGGGGGTGCAGATACGCAGTATTTT. Amino acid sequence: CASSFLAGGADTQYF. Full variable domain (remainder filled in from reference TRBV5-1 and TRBJ2-3): KAGVTQTPRYLIKTRGQQVTLSCSPISGHRSVSWYQQTPGQGLQFLFEYFSETQRNKGNFPGRFSGRQFSNSRSEMNVSTLELGDSALYLCASSFLAGGADTQYFGPGTRLTVL.

The rearrangement joins TRBV11-3 to TRBJ2-3; 7 bases fit TRBD1. Germline CDR1 SGHNT, CDR2 YENEEA. V gave up 5 bases and J gave up 1 base; unmatched junction bases: 6. CDR3 length: 15 residues. The CDR3 loop is CASSETGDGTDTQYF. For the CDR3, the DNA is TGTGCCAGCAGCGAAACAGGGGATGGCACAGATACGCAGTATTTT.

This clone was counted between two and nine times. This chain joins TRBV7-2 and TRBJ1-1; 7 nucleotides align to TRBD1. This CDR3 has 14 residues. CDR1 and CDR2 (germline): SGHTA, FQGNSA. Losses at the gene ends were 2 bases for V and 3 bases for J; bases not matched to a gene: 3. This chain's CDR3 is CASSLSGGYTEAFF. The DNA of the CDR3 is TGTGCCAGCAGCTTATCAGGGGGGTACACTGAAGCTTTCTTT.

The chain links TRBV11-2 to TRBJ2-3; the match to TRBD2 covers 7 bases. The CDR3 is 17 residues long. CDR1 is SGHAT and CDR2 is FQNNGV in the germline V gene. Trimming cost V 6 bases and J 2 bases; bases outside gene matches: 14. For the CDR3, the DNA is TGTGCCAGCAGGGTTTTAGGGCAGCGGGGTGCCACAGATACGCAGTATTTT. Amino acids: CASRVLGQRGATDTQYF.

The chain uses TRBV30 and TRBJ2-3; tentative D call: TRBD1 (6 bases). V was pared by 3 bases and J by 4 bases, with 11 bases between. The CDR3 covers 13 residues. The V gene's germline CDR1 is GTSNPN and CDR2 SVGIG (reference sequence). In DNA form, the CDR3 reads TGTGCCTGGAGGAAACAGGGCTCAGATACGCAGTATTTT. This codes for CAWRKQGSDTQYF.

This chain joins TRBV5-1 and TRBJ2-7, with 7 bases identical to TRBD1. The V segment lost 4 bases and the J segment 5 bases; nucleotides outside the gene matches: 9. Germline loops: CDR1 SGHRS, CDR2 YFSETQ. There are 14 residues in the CDR3. The CDR3 region is CASSAGQVDDEQYF. The DNA of the CDR3 is TGCGCCAGCAGCGCCGGACAGGTCGACGACGAGCAGTACTTC.

V gene TRBV19 combines with J gene TRBJ2-3; weak D call: TRBD2 (6 bases). V was cut by 7 bases and J by 0 bases, with 14 bases left in between. The germline CDR1 and CDR2 sequences are LNHDA and SQIVND (reference sequence). The CDR3 has 15 amino acids. In DNA form, the CDR3 reads TGTGCCAGTATCCCAGCGGGTTATAGCACAGATACGCAGTATTTT. Translating gives CASIPAGYSTDTQYF.

The genes are TRBV11-2 and TRBJ1-3; D is unresolved. V was cut by 1 base and J by 4 bases, with 11 bases left in between. The CDR3 contains 15 residues. CDR1 SGHAT and CDR2 FQNNGV come from the germline V gene. CDR3 sequence reads: CASSLGRVFGNTIYF. The CDR3 DNA is TGTGCCAGCAGCTTAGGACGGGTCTTCGGAAACACCATATATTTT.

V is TRBV5-1 and J is TRBJ2-6; 7 bases line up with TRBD1. The CDR3 totals 17 residues. CDR1 is SGHRS, CDR2 YFSETQ, per germline. J lost 0 bases, V lost 7 bases, and 10 bases had no gene match. The CDR3 region has the DNA TGCGCCAGCTCTCTTGGACAGGCACCCTCTGGGGCCAACGTCCTGACTTTC. Amino acid sequence: CASSLGQAPSGANVLTF.